The rows below give T cell receptor beta chains drawn from one sample of a study of T cells expressing NK-cell markers. TCRdb reanalyzed the 5' RACE reads and collapses them to one entry per CDR3 protein, without DNA. The sample has 200,000 to 300,000 distinct CDR3 sequences, and its top ten clones hold approximately 0.41%. The specimen sequenced was blood T cells: a sorted CD56 or NKG2C T cell subset, CD4+ or CD8+ T cells, or bulk PBMC T cells (not recorded which). The source of these receptors is a man aged 18 to 30 in good health. Each CDR3 is given with its conserved first and last residue.

J gene,V gene,CDR3 protein
TRBJ2-3,TRBV6-5,CASGGTTDTQYF
TRBJ2-7,TRBV3-1,CASSQESGEQYF
TRBJ2-2,TRBV12-3/TRBV12-4,CASSFRASDWGGELFF
TRBJ2-2,TRBV4-2,CASSSQGDGGELFF
TRBJ1-1,TRBV4-3,CASSQDGLAGGEAFF
TRBJ1-2,TRBV12-3/TRBV12-4,CASSQTGGGSGYTF
TRBJ1-6,TRBV6-5,CASSYSRGGYSPLHF
TRBJ2-3,TRBV6-1,CASRGNGVDTQYF
TRBJ2-3,TRBV5-1,CASRTISRDTQYF
TRBJ1-4,TRBV12-3/TRBV12-4,CASSLGSKLFF
TRBJ1-3,TRBV15,CATSRSKPLLSGNTIYF